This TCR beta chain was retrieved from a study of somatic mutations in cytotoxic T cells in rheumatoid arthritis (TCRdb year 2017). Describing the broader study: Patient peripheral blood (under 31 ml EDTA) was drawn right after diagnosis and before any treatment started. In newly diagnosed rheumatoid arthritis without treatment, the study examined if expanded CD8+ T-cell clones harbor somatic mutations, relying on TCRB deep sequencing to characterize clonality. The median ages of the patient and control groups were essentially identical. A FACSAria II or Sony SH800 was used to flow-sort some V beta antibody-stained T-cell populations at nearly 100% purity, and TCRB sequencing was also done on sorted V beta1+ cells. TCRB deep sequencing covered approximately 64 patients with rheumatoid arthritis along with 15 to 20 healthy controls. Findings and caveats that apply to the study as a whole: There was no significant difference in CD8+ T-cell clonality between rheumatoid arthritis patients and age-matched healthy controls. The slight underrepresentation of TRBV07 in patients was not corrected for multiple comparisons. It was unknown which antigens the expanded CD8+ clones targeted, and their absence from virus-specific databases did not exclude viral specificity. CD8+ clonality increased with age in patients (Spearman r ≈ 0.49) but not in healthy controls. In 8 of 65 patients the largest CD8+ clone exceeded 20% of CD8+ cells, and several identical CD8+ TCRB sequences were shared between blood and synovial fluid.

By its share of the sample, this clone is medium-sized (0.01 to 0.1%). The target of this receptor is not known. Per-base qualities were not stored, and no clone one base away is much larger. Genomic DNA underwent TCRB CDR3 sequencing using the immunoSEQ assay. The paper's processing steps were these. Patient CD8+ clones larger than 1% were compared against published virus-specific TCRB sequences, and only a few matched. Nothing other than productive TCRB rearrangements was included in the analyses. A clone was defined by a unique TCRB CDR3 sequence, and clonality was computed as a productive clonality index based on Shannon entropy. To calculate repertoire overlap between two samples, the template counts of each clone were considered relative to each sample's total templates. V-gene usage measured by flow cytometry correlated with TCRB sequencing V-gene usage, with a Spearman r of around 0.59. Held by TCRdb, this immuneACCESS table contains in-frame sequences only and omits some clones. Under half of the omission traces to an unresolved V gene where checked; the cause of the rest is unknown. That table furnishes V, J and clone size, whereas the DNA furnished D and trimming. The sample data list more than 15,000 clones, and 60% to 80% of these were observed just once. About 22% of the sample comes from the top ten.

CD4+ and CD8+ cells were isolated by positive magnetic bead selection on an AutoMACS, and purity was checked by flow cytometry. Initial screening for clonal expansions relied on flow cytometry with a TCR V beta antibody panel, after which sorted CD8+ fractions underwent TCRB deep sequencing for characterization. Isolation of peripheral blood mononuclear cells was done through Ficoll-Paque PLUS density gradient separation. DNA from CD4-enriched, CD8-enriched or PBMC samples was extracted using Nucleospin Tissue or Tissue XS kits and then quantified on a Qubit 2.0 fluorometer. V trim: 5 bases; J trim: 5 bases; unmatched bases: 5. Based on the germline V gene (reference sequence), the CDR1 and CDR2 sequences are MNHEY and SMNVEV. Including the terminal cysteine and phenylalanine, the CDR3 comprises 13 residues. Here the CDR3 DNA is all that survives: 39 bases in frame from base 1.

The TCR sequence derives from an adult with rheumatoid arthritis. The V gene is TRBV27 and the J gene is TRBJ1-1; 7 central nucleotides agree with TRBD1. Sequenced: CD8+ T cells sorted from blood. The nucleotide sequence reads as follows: TGTGCCAGCAGTCTGGGACAGAGGACTGAAGCTTTCTTT. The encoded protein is CASSLGQRTEAFF.